This TCR beta chain was captured by sequencing in a study of molecular identifiers for immune sequencing clone quantification. About the study: RNA from approximately 20,000 or 98,000 naive CD8 cells was split five ways in replicates, with four sequenced. Study results and caveats: Whereas clones above 20 RNA copies held under 1% of naive-cell molecules, they held over 98% of effector molecules.

There are 16 residues in the CDR3. Per the germline V gene, CDR1 is ENHRY and CDR2 is SYGVKD. J gave up 6 bases and V 0 bases, and 7 bases lay outside the gene matches. From the PCR reads, TCRdb called clonotypes with MiXCR, one entry per CDR3 protein. The sample records 400,000 to 600,000 distinct CDR3 sequences, about 26% being singletons. About this clonotype itself: Its specificity is unknown.

Material for sequencing was naive CD8+ T cells from blood, with Jurkat cell RNA spiked in. The subset denotes: FACS-sorted CD8+CD4-CCR7+CD45RA+ naive T cells. This clonotype was sampled from a human donor in good health. Some libraries in this study had Jurkat cell RNA spiked in. The rearrangement links TRBV10-3 to TRBJ1-5, with 8 bases matching TRBD1. Here the CDR3 reads CAISESLDRAGQPQHF. Written as DNA, the CDR3 is TGTGCCATCAGTGAGTCATTGGACAGGGCTGGTCAGCCCCAGCATTTT.